This T cell receptor beta chain was documented in a study of shared clonotypes between healthy human individuals. Broader study findings: Represented genetic and exposure-history diversity was restricted by having few donors. Tissue TCR repertoires likely differ from these blood-only repertoires.

Genomic DNA of unsorted samples came from some 90 million PBMCs. The CDR3 totals 14 residues. Per the germline V gene, CDR1 is ENHRY and CDR2 is SYGVKD. The V segment lost 4 bases and the J segment 14 bases; nucleotides outside the gene matches: 8. Remarks on this clone: Its antigen is unidentified.

When replicate PCRs were run on unsorted PBMC, they used 250 to 300 ng DNA, about 27,000 T cell genomes. Some clones are missing from TCRdb's copy, which holds only in-frame ones; the method was immunoSEQ multiplex PCR. The sample shows 530,000 or so clones, roughly 85% of them seen only once. Sequencing input: PBMCs. The rearrangement uses TRBV10-3 and TRBJ1-4, with 12 bases identical to TRBD1. This receptor was obtained from a woman aged 40 to 49 in good health. Some clones in this sample may be carry-over from other donors' samples. CDR3 DNA sequence: TGTGCCATCAGTGCAGGGACAGGGGGCCGGCGGCTGTTTTTT. Translation: CAISAGTGGRRLFF.